This T cell receptor beta chain was observed in a study of regulatory T cells in long-lasting Graves disease. In germline, CDR1 is ENHRY, CDR2 SYGVKD. This CDR3 region has 12 residues. Trimming pared 2 bases from V and 6 bases from J, leaving 8 bases between. This clonotype was seen at least ten times. The sample's time point: newly diagnosed GD, antithyroid drugs for less than 3 months. RNA extracted from PBMCs served as the sequencing template. Investigators prepared the TCR beta libraries by applying iRepertoire HTBI primers and Arm-PCR of CDR3 regions. Methods used by the authors: Samples collectively showed 62 TRBV and about 15 TRBJ segments. Each CDR3 protein is one row after TCRdb ran MiXCR on the multiplex PCR reads. In this record, the V and J calls reflect TCRdb's handling and not the investigators' own analysis. Of some 340,000 distinct CDR3 sequences listed, about 10% are singletons. This sample was shared with a second study, whose subject was T cells in Graves' hyperthyroidism and ophthalmopathy.

This specimen consisted of peripheral blood mononuclear cells (PBMCs), obtained at new diagnosis, from a patient treated with antithyroid drugs. The chain links TRBV10-3 to TRBJ2-7; no clear D gene. This TCR was recovered from a woman under 30 with Graves disease. In DNA, the CDR3 is TGTGCCATCAGTGAGGGTTCGGGCGAGCAGTACGTC. This translates into CAISEGSGEQYV.